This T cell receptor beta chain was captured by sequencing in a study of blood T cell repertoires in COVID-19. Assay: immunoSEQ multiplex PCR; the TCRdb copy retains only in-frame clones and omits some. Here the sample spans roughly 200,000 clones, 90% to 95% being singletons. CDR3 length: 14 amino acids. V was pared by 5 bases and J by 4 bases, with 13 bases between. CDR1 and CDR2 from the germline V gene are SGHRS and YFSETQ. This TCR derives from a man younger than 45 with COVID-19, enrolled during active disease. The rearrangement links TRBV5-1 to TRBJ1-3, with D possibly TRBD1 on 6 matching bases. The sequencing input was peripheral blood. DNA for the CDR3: TGCGCCAGCAGGGACGCAGGGGTCGGAAACACCATATATTTT. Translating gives CASRDAGVGNTIYF.